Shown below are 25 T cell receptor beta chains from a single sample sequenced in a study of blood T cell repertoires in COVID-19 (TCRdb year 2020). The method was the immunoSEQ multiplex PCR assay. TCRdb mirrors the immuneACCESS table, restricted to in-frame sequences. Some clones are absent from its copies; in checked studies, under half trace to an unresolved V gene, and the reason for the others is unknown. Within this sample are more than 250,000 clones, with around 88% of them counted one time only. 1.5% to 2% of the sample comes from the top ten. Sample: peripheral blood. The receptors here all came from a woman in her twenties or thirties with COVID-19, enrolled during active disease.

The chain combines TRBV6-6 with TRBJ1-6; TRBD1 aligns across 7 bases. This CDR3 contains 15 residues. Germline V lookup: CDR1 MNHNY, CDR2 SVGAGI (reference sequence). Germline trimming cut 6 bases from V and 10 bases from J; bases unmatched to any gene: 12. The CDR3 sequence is CASRPGTALESPLHF. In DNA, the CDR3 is TGTGCCAGCAGACCCGGGACAGCTTTAGAGTCACCCCTCCACTTT.

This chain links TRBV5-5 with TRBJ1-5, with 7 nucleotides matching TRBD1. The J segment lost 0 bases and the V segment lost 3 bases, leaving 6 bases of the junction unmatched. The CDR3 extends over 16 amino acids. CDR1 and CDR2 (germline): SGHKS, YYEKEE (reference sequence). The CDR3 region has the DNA TGTGCCAGCAGCTCCGGGACAGTATATAGCAATCAGCCCCAGCATTTT. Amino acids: CASSSGTVYSNQPQHF.

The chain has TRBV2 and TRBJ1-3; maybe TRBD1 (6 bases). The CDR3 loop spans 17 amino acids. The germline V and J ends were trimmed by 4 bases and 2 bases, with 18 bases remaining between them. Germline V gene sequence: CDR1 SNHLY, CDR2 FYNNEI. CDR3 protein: CASSANRVWGTGNTIYF. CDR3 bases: TGTGCCAGCAGTGCGAACAGGGTATGGGGTACTGGAAACACCATATATTTT.

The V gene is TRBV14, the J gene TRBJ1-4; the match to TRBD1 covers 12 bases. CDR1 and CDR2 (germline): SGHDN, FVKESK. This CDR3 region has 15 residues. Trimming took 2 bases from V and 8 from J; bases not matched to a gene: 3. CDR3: CASSQLGQGAEKLFF. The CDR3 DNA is TGTGCCAGCAGCCAATTGGGACAGGGGGCAGAAAAACTGTTTTTT.

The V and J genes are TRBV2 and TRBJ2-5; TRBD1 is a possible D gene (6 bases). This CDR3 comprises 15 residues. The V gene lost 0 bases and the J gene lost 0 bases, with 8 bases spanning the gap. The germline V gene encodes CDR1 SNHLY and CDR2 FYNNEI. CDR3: CASSEATGYQETQYF. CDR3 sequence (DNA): TGTGCCAGCAGTGAAGCAACAGGGTACCAAGAGACCCAGTACTTC.

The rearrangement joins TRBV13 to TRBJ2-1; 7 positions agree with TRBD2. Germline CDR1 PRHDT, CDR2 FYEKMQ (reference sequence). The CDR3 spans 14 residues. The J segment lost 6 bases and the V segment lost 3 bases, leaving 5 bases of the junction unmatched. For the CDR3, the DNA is TGTGCCAGCAGCTTGGGAACGGGGGGCAATGAGCAGTTCTTC. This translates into CASSLGTGGNEQFF.

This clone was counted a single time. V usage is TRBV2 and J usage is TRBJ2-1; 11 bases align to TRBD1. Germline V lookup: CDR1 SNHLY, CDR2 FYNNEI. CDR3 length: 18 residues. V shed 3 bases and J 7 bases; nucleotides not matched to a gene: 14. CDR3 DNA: TGTGCCAGCAGTGACCCCCGGATAGCAGGACAGGGGGCTAATGAGCAGTTCTTC. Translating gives CASSDPRIAGQGANEQFF.

The CDR3 DNA sequence: TGTGCCAGCAGCCTCACAGGGGAGGCTGGCTATGGCTACACCTTC. The encoded protein is CASSLTGEAGYGYTF. The rearrangement joins TRBV7-6 to TRBJ1-2; 7 bases agree with TRBD1. The length of the CDR3 is 15 residues. Germline CDR1 SGHVS, CDR2 FNYEAQ. Germline trimming cut 5 bases from V and 4 bases from J; bases unmatched to any gene: 10.

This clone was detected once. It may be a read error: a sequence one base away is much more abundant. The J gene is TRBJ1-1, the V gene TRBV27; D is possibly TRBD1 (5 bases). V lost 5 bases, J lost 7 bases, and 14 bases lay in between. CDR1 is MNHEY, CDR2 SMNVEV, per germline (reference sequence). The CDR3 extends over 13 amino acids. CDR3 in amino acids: CASSRGRDFEAFF. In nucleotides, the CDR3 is TGTGCCAGCAGTCGGGGCAGGGACTTTGAAGCTTTCTTT.

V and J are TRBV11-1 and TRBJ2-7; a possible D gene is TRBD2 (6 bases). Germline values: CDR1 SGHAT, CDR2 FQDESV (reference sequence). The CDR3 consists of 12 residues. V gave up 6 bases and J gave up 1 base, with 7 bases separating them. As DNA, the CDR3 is TGTGCCAGCAGTGGGGGGTCCTACGAGCAGTACTTC. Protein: CASSGGSYEQYF.

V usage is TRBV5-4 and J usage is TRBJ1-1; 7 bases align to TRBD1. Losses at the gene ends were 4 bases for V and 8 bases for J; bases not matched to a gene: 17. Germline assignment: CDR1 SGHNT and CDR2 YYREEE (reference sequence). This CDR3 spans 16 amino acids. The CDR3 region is CASSPQFPFPGQEAFF. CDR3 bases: TGTGCCAGCAGCCCTCAATTTCCGTTTCCGGGACAGGAAGCTTTCTTT.

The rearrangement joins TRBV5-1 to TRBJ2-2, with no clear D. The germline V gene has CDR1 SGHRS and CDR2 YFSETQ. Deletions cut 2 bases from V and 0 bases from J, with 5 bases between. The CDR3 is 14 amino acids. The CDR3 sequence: CASSLSSNTGELFF. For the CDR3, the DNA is TGCGCCAGCAGCTTATCGTCGAACACCGGGGAGCTGTTTTTT.

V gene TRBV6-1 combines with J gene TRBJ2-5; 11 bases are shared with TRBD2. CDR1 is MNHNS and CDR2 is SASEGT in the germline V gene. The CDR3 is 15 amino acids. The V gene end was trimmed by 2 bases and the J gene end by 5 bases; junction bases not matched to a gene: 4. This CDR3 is CASSEWASGGETQYF. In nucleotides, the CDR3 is TGTGCCAGCAGTGAATGGGCTAGCGGGGGGGAGACCCAGTACTTC.

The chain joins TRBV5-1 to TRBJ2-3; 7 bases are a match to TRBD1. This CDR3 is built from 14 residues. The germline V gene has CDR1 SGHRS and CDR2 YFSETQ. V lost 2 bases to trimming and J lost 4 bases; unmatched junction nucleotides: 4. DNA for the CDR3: TGCGCCAGCAGCTTACGACAGGGATCAGATACGCAGTATTTT. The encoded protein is CASSLRQGSDTQYF.

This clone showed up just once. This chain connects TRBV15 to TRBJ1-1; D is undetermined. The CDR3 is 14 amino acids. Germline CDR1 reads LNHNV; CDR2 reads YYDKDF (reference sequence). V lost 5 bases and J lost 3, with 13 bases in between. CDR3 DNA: TGTGCCACCAGCGAGGACCCCGGGGACACTGAAGCTTTCTTT. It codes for CATSEDPGDTEAFF.

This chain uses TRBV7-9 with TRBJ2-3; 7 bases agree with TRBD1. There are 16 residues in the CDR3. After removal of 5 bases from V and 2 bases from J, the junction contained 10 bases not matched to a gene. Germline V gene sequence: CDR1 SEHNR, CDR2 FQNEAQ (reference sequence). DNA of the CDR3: TGTGCCAGCAGCCAACGGGACAGAGCCTTCACAGATACGCAGTATTTT. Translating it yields CASSQRDRAFTDTQYF.

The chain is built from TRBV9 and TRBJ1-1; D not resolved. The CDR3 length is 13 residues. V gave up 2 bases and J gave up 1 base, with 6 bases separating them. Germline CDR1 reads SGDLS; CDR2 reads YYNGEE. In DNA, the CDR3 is TGTGCCAGCAGCGTGTTCCGGAACACTGAAGCTTTCTTT. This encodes CASSVFRNTEAFF.

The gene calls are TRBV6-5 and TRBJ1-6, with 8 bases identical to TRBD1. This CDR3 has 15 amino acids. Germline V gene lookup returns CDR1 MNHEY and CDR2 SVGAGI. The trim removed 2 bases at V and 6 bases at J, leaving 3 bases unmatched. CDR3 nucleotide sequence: TGTGCCAGCAGTTACGACAGGGGCGGTAATTCACCCCTCCACTTT. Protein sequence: CASSYDRGGNSPLHF.

The DNA of the CDR3 is TGTGCCAGCAGCTTCCAGGCTTTCGACACCATATATTTT. Amino acids: CASSFQAFDTIYF. The chain has TRBV11-3 and TRBJ1-3; D uncertain. Trimming cost V 3 bases and J 8 bases, with 11 bases left between them. Germline-derived CDR1 and CDR2 are SGHNT and YENEEA. This CDR3 contains 13 residues.

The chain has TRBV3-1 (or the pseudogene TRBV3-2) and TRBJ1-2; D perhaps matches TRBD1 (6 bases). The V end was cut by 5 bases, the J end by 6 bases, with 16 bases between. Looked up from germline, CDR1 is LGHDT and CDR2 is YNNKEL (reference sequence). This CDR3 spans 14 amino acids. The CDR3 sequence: CASSKSDSLNGYTF. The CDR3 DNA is TGTGCCAGCAGCAAATCGGACAGTCTCAATGGCTACACCTTC.

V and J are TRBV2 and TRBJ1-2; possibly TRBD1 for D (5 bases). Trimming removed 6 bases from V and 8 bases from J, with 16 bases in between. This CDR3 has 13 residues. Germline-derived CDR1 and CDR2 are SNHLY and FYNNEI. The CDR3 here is CASSAQVGFGYTF. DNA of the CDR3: TGTGCCAGCAGCGCACAGGTTGGGTTCGGCTACACCTTC.

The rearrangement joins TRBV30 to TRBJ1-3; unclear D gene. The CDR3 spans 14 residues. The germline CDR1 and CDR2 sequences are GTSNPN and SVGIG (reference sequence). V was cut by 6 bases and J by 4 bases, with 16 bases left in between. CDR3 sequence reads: CACTVAGFGNTIYF. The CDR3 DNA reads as TGTGCCTGCACGGTGGCGGGGTTCGGAAACACCATATATTTT.

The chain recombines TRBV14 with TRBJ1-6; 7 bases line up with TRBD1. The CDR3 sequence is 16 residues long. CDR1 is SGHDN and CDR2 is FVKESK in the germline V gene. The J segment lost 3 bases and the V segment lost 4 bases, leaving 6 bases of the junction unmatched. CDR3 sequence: CASSRRGQGYNSPLHF. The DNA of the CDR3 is TGTGCCAGCAGCCGGAGGGGGCAGGGCTATAATTCACCCCTCCACTTT.

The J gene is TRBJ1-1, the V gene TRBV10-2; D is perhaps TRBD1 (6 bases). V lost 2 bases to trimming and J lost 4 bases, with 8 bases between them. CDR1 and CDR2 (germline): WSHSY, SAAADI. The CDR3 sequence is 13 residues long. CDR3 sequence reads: CASSEQGSTEAFF. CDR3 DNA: TGCGCCAGCAGTGAGCAGGGGAGCACTGAAGCTTTCTTT.

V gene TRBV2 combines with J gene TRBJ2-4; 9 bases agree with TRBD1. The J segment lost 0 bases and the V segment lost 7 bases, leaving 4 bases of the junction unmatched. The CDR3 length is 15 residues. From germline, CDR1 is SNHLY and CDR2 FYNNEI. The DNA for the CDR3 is TGTGCCAGCACCGGACAGGGGCTAGCCAAAAACATTCAGTACTTC. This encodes CASTGQGLAKNIQYF.